One and the same sample provided the 22 T cell receptor beta chains below, sequenced in a study of shared clonotypes between healthy human individuals. The protocol was immunoSEQ multiplex PCR, while the TCRdb copy is restricted to in-frame clones and leaves out a portion. The repertoire has 2,500,000 or so clones, approximately 93% of them found once; the top ten carry 0.36%. The sequencing input was naive CD4+ T cells from PBMCs. Specified subset: CD45RA+ positively selected. The origin of the receptors is a young man in good health. Some clones in this sample may be carry-over from other donors' samples.

The chain employs TRBV29-1 and TRBJ1-1; D may be TRBD1 (6 bases). This CDR3 region has 14 residues. Per the germline V gene, CDR1 is SQVTM and CDR2 is ANQGSEA. V was trimmed by 1 base and J by 6 bases, leaving 15 bases between them. Written as DNA, the CDR3 is TGCAGCGTTGAAGGCTTAAGGTCAGGGGCTGAAGCTTTCTTT. This codes for CSVEGLRSGAEAFF.

The chain recombines TRBV6-1 with TRBJ2-7; the D call may be TRBD1 or TRBD2 (6 bases each). V lost 7 bases, J lost 5 bases, and 12 bases lay in between. This CDR3 contains 12 residues. Germline CDR1 reads MNHNS; CDR2 reads SASEGT. The DNA of the CDR3 is TGTGCCAGCACTGACCGGGGGCACGAGCAGTACTTC. Residues: CASTDRGHEQYF.

The rearrangement uses TRBV5-1 and TRBJ2-5, with 7 nucleotides matching TRBD1. CDR3 length equals 15 residues. V trimming: 0 bases; J trimming: 3 bases; junction bases outside the gene matches: 5. The V gene's germline CDR1 is SGHRS and CDR2 YFSETQ. The CDR3 DNA follows: TGCGCCAGCAGCTTGGTACTGACAGGGAAAGAGACCCAGTACTTC. Its translation: CASSLVLTGKETQYF. Full variable domain (remainder filled in from reference TRBV5-1 and TRBJ2-5): KAGVTQTPRYLIKTRGQQVTLSCSPISGHRSVSWYQQTPGQGLQFLFEYFSETQRNKGNFPGRFSGRQFSNSRSEMNVSTLELGDSALYLCASSLVLTGKETQYFGPGTRLLVL.

The J gene is TRBJ2-3, the V gene TRBV19; D gene ambiguous. CDR1 and CDR2 from the germline V gene are LNHDA and SQIVND (reference sequence). The CDR3 consists of 17 residues. V gave up 1 base and J gave up 2 bases, with 16 bases separating them. CDR3 sequence reads: CASSIGVPSSTTDTQYF. The CDR3 DNA follows: TGTGCCAGTAGTATAGGGGTACCCTCATCTACCACAGATACGCAGTATTTT.

V gene TRBV7-8 combines with J gene TRBJ1-5; 9 nucleotides match TRBD1. The CDR3 is 18 residues long. V lost 1 base to trimming and J lost 0 bases; unmatched junction nucleotides: 7. From germline, CDR1 is SGHVS and CDR2 FQNEAQ. CDR3 bases: TGTGCCAGCAGCTTAGTCATTGGGACAGGGAATAGCAATCAGCCCCAGCATTTT. This translates into CASSLVIGTGNSNQPQHF.

The gene calls are TRBV10-3 and TRBJ1-1, with 9 positions matching TRBD1. The CDR3 runs 13 residues. The germline gives CDR1 ENHRY, CDR2 SYGVKD. With 11 bases clipped from V and 2 bases from J, the junction kept 6 bases outside the gene matches. The CDR3 region has the DNA TGTGCCGTACAGGGGGCAGGAAACACTGAAGCTTTCTTT. It is translated as CAVQGAGNTEAFF.

The J gene is TRBJ2-5, the V gene TRBV7-9, with D unclear. Per germline, CDR1 SEHNR and CDR2 FQNEAQ (reference sequence). V gave up 2 bases and J gave up 5 bases, with 12 bases separating them. The CDR3 consists of 14 residues. This chain's CDR3 is CASSLYGQSETQYF. The CDR3 DNA sequence: TGTGCCAGCAGCTTATATGGGCAGTCGGAGACCCAGTACTTC.

J is TRBJ1-2 and V is TRBV2, with TRBD1 matching 9 bases. The germline V gene has CDR1 SNHLY and CDR2 FYNNEI. The V gene end was trimmed by 6 bases and the J gene end by 1 base; junction bases not matched to a gene: 3. This CDR3 has 14 amino acids. The CDR3 is CASRSTGGNYGYTF. CDR3 coding DNA: TGTGCCAGCAGATCGACAGGGGGTAACTATGGCTACACCTTC.

This chain links TRBV19 with TRBJ1-5; TRBD1 matches 7 bases. CDR3 length: 14 amino acids. V lost 6 bases and J lost 4; bases outside the gene matches: 6. Germline loops: CDR1 LNHDA, CDR2 SQIVND (reference sequence). For the CDR3, the DNA is TGTGCCAGTAGGCGGGGGACAGAGAATCAGCCCCAGCATTTT. Encoded protein: CASRRGTENQPQHF.

The V call is TRBV18, the J call TRBJ2-4, with D unclear. V lost 9 bases and J 0 bases, leaving 9 bases between the germline ends. CDR1 and CDR2 (germline): KGHSH, LQKENI. This CDR3 contains 13 residues. The CDR3 is CASLELAKNIQYF. The CDR3 DNA reads TGTGCCAGTCTAGAGTTAGCCAAAAACATTCAGTACTTC. The complete variable domain, with remaining parts taken from reference TRBV18 and TRBJ2-4, reads NAGVMQNPRHLVRRRGQEARLRCSPMKGHSHVYWYRQLPEEGLKFMVYLQKENIIDESGMPKERFSAEFPKEGPSILRIQQVVRGDSAAYFCASLELAKNIQYFGAGTRLSVL.

V gene TRBV28 combines with J gene TRBJ1-2, with D possibly being TRBD1 (6 bases). V lost 3 bases to trimming and J lost 7 bases, with 12 bases between them. Per germline, CDR1 MDHEN and CDR2 SYDVKM. This CDR3 contains 13 residues. The CDR3 DNA sequence: TGTGCCAGCAGTTTGAGGGGGGGTGGTGGCTACACCTTC. Its translation is CASSLRGGGGYTF.

V gene TRBV30 combines with J gene TRBJ1-2; 7 bases map to TRBD1. The CDR3 has 14 amino acids. With V trimmed by 5 bases and J by 6 bases, 12 bases remained unmatched. The germline CDR1 and CDR2 sequences are GTSNPN and SVGIG (reference sequence). The DNA for the CDR3 is TGTGCCTGGGAAGATGGGACAGCCTCTAATGGCTACACCTTC. Its protein is CAWEDGTASNGYTF.

The chain employs TRBV18 and TRBJ2-2, with D hard to call. Germline V lookup: CDR1 KGHSH, CDR2 LQKENI. V lost 8 bases and J 0 bases, leaving 16 bases between the germline ends. This CDR3 is 16 amino acids long. The chain's CDR3 is CASTWTTSSNTGELFF. CDR3 sequence (DNA): TGTGCCAGCACCTGGACGACTTCCTCGAACACCGGGGAGCTGTTTTTT. Full variable domain (outside the CDR3, taken from reference TRBV18 and TRBJ2-2): NAGVMQNPRHLVRRRGQEARLRCSPMKGHSHVYWYRQLPEEGLKFMVYLQKENIIDESGMPKERFSAEFPKEGPSILRIQQVVRGDSAAYFCASTWTTSSNTGELFFGEGSRLTVL.

The rearrangement uses TRBV28 and TRBJ2-2; no clear D. This CDR3 is 16 amino acids long. The V and J ends lost 1 base and 2 bases respectively, with 11 bases between them. Per germline, CDR1 MDHEN and CDR2 SYDVKM. CDR3 sequence: CASSLSWPLNTGELFF. The CDR3 DNA reads TGTGCCAGCAGTTTATCTTGGCCCCTTAACACCGGGGAGCTGTTTTTT.

As regards this clone: This sample also contains other DNA sequences that code for the same CDR3. This chain links TRBV20-1 with TRBJ2-5; D gene unclear. The germline V gene encodes CDR1 DFQATT and CDR2 SNEGSKA (reference sequence). This CDR3 has 11 amino acids. The germline V and J ends were trimmed by 3 bases and 5 bases, with 7 bases remaining between them. This chain's CDR3 is CSAREWETQYF. Here the CDR3 DNA reads TGCAGTGCTAGGGAGTGGGAGACCCAGTACTTC.

The rearrangement uses TRBV4-1 and TRBJ2-1; no reliable D call. Looked up from germline, CDR1 is MGHRA and CDR2 is YSYEKL. This CDR3 has 15 amino acids. The V gene lost 0 bases and the J gene lost 0 bases, with 6 bases spanning the gap. The CDR3 coding sequence is TGCGCCAGCAGCCAAGAGGCCAGCTCCTACAATGAGCAGTTCTTC. Translation: CASSQEASSYNEQFF.

This clone was counted a single time. The chain combines TRBV7-2 with TRBJ1-1; D possibly corresponds to TRBD1 (6 bases). V was pared by 3 bases and J by 2 bases, with 25 bases between. The CDR3 contains 19 residues. Germline CDR1 is SGHTA and CDR2 is FQGNSA. The CDR3 loop reads CASSFRQGSGSGGNTEAFF. The CDR3 nucleotides are TGTGCCAGCAGCTTTAGGCAGGGGTCGGGTTCTGGTGGTAACACTGAAGCTTTCTTT.

The rearrangement joins TRBV19 to TRBJ2-1; D remains unclear. V was shortened by 1 base and J by 3 bases, with 7 bases between the two germline ends. In germline, CDR1 is LNHDA, CDR2 SQIVND (reference sequence). This CDR3 comprises 14 residues. CDR3 protein: CASSIGAGYNEQFF. The CDR3 DNA follows: TGTGCCAGTAGTATAGGAGCAGGCTACAATGAGCAGTTCTTC.

This clone was counted a single time. The V gene is TRBV30, the J gene TRBJ2-4; TRBD2 agrees at 8 bases. With 1 base clipped from V and 0 bases from J, the junction kept 11 bases outside the gene matches. Germline lookup yields CDR1 GTSNPN and CDR2 SVGIG (reference sequence). The CDR3 consists of 18 residues. This chain's CDR3 is CAWSGRTGLAGAKNIQYF. CDR3 coding DNA: TGTGCCTGGAGTGGGAGGACCGGACTAGCAGGAGCCAAAAACATTCAGTACTTC.

A few counts support this clone. The chain is built from TRBV28 and TRBJ1-5, with D maybe TRBD1 (5 bases). The CDR3 has 12 residues. The germline gives CDR1 MDHEN, CDR2 SYDVKM. With 6 bases removed from V and 9 bases from J, the gap between germline ends came to 12 bases. CDR3 DNA sequence: TGTGCCAGCAGCACAGGTGACTCGCCCCAGCATTTT. Residues: CASSTGDSPQHF.

V usage is TRBV6-1 and J usage is TRBJ2-6, with D maybe TRBD1 (5 bases). The CDR3 covers 15 residues. Trimming took 7 bases from V and 4 from J, leaving 14 bases between them. CDR1 is MNHNS and CDR2 is SASEGT in the germline V gene. CDR3 sequence (DNA): TGTGCCAGCACCGAGCCAGGGCGCGGGGCCAACGTCCTGACTTTC. Its translation is CASTEPGRGANVLTF.

The gene calls are TRBV27 and TRBJ2-7; TRBD2 agrees at 7 bases. The germline CDR1 and CDR2 sequences are MNHEY and SMNVEV (reference sequence). Losses at the gene ends were 5 bases for V and 7 bases for J; bases not matched to a gene: 14. CDR3 length: 15 amino acids. The CDR3: CASSPVGHLGGEQYF. The CDR3 DNA is TGTGCCAGCAGTCCTGTCGGTCATCTCGGGGGGGAGCAGTACTTC.